The clone carrying this T cell receptor beta chain appeared once. The antigen is not known. Sequenced by immunoSEQ multiplex PCR; TCRdb stores in-frame clones only, minus some. This sample has around 1.9 million clones; about 92% occur once, and the top ten carry approximately 1.7%. It was CD45RO-negative cells, positively selected for CCR7, that made up naive CD8 cells, with terminally differentiated effector memory CD45RA+ cells excluded. This specimen belongs to a study of shared clonotypes between healthy human individuals. Findings and limits, study-wide: Naive CD4 clonotypes were shared across a few donors at about 5%.

Sequences were obtained from naive CD8+ T cells from PBMCs. The sequence was collected from a young man in good health. Some clones in this sample may be carry-over from other donors' samples.

The CDR3 reads CASSRDTGLAKNIQYF. CDR3 sequence (DNA): TGTGCCAGCAGCCGGGACACTGGATTAGCCAAAAACATTCAGTACTTC. The V gene is TRBV5-4, the J gene TRBJ2-4; D is possibly TRBD1 (6 bases). Germline V gene sequence: CDR1 SGHNT, CDR2 YYREEE (reference sequence). The CDR3 is 16 amino acids. V lost 4 bases and J lost 0, with 14 bases in between.